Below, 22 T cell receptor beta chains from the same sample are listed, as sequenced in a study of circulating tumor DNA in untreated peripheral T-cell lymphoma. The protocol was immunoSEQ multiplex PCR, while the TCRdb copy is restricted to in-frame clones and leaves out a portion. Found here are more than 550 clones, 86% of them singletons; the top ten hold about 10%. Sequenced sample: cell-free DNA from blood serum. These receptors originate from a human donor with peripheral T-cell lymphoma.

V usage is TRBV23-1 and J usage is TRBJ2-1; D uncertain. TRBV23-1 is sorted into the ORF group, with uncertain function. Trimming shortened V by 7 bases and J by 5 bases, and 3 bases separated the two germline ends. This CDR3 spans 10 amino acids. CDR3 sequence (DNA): TGCGCCAGCACTAACAATGAGCAGTTCTTC. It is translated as CASTNNEQFF.

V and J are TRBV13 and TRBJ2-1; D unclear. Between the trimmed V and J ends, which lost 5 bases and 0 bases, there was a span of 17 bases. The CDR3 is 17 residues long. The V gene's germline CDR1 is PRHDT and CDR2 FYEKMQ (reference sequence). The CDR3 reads CASSPRPVSSSYNEQFF. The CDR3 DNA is TGTGCCAGCAGCCCCAGGCCCGTTAGTAGCTCCTACAATGAGCAGTTCTTC.

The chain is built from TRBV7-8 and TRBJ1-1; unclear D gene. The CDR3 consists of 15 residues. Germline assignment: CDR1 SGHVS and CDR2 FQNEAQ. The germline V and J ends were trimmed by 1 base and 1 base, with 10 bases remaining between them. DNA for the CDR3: TGTGCCAGCAGCTTAGTATCCTATGGGAACACTGAAGCTTTCTTT. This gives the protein CASSLVSYGNTEAFF.

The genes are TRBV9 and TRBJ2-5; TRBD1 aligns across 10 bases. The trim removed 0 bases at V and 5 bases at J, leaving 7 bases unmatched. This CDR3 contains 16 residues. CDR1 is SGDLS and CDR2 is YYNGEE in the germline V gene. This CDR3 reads CASSVEATGGGETQYF. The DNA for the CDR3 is TGTGCCAGCAGCGTAGAAGCGACAGGGGGCGGGGAGACCCAGTACTTC.

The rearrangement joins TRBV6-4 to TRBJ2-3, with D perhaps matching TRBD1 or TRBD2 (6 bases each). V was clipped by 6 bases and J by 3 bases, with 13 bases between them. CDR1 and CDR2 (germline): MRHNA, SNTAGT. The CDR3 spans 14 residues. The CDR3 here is CASSEGGATDTQYF. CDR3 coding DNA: TGTGCCAGCAGCGAGGGGGGCGCGACAGATACGCAGTATTTT.

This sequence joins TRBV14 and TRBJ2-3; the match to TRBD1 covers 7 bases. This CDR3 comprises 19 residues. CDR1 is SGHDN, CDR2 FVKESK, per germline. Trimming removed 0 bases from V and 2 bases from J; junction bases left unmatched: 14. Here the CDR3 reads CASSQEMSARGTITDTQYF. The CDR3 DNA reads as TGTGCCAGCAGCCAAGAAATGTCGGCCAGGGGGACAATCACAGATACGCAGTATTTT.

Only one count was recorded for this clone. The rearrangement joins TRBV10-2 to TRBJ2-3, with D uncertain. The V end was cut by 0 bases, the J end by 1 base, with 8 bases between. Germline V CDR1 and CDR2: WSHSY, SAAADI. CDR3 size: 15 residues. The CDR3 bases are TGCGCCAGCAGTGAGTCGGTCCCTCGCACAGATACGCAGTATTTT. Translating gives CASSESVPRTDTQYF.

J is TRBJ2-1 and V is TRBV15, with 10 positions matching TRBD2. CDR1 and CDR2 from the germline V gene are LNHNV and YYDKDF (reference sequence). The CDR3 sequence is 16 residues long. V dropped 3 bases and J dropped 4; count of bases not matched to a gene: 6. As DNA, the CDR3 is TGTGCCACCAGCAGCCCACTAGCGGGAAGATACAATGAGCAGTTCTTC. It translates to CATSSPLAGRYNEQFF.

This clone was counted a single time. The CDR3 sequence is CASSLGGERGTQYF. The CDR3 bases are TGTGCCAGCAGCTTAGGTGGGGAGAGGGGGACCCAGTACTTC. The chain carries TRBV7-7 and TRBJ2-5, with D perhaps TRBD1 or TRBD2 (5 bases each). CDR1 and CDR2 (germline): SSHAT, FNYEAQ (reference sequence). Trimming stripped 1 base from V and 7 bases from J, with 13 bases between. This CDR3 is 14 amino acids long.

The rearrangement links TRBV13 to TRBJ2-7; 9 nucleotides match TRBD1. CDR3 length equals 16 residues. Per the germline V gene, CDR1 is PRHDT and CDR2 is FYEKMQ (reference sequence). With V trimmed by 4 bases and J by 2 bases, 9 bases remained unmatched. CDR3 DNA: TGTGCCAGCAGCTGCCGGGACAGGGCCGGCCCCTACGAGCAGTACTTC. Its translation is CASSCRDRAGPYEQYF. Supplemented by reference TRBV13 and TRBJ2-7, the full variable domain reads AAGVIQSPRHLIKEKRETATLKCYPIPRHDTVYWYQQGPGQDPQFLISFYEKMQSDKGSIPDRFSAQQFSDYHSELNMSSLELGDSALYFCASSCRDRAGPYEQYFGPGTRLTVT.

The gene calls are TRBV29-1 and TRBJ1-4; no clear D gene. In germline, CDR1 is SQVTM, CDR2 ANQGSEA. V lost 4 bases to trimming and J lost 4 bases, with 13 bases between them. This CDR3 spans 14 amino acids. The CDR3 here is CSVGVRSLNEKLFF. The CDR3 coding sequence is TGCAGCGTTGGAGTGAGGAGCCTTAATGAAAAACTGTTTTTT. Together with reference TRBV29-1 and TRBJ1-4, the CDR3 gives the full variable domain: SAVISQKPSRDICQRGTSLTIQCQVDSQVTMMFWYRQQPGQSLTLIATANQGSEATYESGFVIDKFPISRPNLTFSTLTVSNMSPEDSSIYLCSVGVRSLNEKLFFGSGTQLSVL.

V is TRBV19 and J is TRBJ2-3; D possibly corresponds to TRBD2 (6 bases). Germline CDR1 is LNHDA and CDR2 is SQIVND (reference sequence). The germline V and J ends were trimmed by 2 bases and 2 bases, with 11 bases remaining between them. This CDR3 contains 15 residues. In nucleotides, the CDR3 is TGTGCCAGTAGTATATCAGGACTAAACACAGATACGCAGTATTTT. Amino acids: CASSISGLNTDTQYF.

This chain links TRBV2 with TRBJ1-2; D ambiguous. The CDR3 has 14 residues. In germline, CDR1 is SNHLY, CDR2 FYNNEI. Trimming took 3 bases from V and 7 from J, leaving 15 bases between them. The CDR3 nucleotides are TGTGCCAGCAGTGATCAGACGGCCATAGGTGGCTACACCTTC. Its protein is CASSDQTAIGGYTF.

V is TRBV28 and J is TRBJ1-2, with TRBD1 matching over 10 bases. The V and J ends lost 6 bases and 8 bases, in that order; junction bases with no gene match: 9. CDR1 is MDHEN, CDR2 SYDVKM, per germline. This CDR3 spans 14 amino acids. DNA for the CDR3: TGTGCCAGCAGAAAGGGACAGGGGAATTACGGCTACACCTTC. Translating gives CASRKGQGNYGYTF.

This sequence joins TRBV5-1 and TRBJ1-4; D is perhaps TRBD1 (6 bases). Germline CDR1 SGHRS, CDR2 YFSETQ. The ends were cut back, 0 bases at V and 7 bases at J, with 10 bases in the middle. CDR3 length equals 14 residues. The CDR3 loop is CASSLDRAREKLFF. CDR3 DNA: TGCGCCAGCAGCTTGGACAGGGCACGTGAAAAACTGTTTTTT.

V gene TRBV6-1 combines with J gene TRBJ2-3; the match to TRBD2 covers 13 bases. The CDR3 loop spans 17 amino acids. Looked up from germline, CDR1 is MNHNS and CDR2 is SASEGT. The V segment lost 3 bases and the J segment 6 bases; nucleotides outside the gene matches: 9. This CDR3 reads CASSDPGTSGKYDTQYF. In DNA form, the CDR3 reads TGTGCCAGCAGTGACCCCGGGACTAGCGGGAAGTACGATACGCAGTATTTT.

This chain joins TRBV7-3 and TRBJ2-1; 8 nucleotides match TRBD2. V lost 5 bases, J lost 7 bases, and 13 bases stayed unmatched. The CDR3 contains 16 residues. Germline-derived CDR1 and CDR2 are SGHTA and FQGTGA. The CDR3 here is CASSPDGLAGGNEQFF. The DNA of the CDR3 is TGTGCCAGCAGCCCCGATGGACTAGCAGGAGGAAATGAGCAGTTCTTC.

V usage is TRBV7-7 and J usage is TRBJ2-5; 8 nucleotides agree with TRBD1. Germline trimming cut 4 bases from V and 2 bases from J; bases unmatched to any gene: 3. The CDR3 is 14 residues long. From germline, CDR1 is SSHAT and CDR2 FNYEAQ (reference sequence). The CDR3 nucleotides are TGTGCCAGCAGCTCTAGACAGGGGCAAGAGACCCAGTACTTC. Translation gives CASSSRQGQETQYF.

Here the CDR3 reads CASSLTDRGFPSGNTIYF. CDR3 in DNA: TGTGCCAGCAGCTTGACCGACAGGGGGTTTCCTTCTGGAAACACCATATATTTT. This chain connects TRBV5-6 to TRBJ1-3; TRBD1 aligns across 9 bases. CDR3 length: 18 residues. The V gene end was trimmed by 1 base and the J gene end by 1 base; junction bases not matched to a gene: 9. Germline V gives CDR1 SGHDT, CDR2 YYEEEE.

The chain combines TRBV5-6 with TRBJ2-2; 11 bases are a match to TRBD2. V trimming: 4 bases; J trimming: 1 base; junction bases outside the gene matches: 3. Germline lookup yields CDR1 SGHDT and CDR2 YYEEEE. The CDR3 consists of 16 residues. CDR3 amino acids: CASSTGLAVNTGELFF. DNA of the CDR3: TGTGCCAGCAGCACGGGACTAGCGGTGAACACCGGGGAGCTGTTTTTT.

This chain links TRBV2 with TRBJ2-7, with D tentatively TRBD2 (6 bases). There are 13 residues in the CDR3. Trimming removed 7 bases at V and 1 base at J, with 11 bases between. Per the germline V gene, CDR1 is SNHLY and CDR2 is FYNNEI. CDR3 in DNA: TGTGCCAGCACTAGCGTACGATCCTACGAGCAGTACTTC. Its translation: CASTSVRSYEQYF.

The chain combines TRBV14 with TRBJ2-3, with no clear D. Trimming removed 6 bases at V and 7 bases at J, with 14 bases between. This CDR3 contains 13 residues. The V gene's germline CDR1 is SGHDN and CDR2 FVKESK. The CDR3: CASSQPPAYTQYF. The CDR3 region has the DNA TGTGCCAGCAGTCAGCCCCCTGCTTATACGCAGTATTTT.